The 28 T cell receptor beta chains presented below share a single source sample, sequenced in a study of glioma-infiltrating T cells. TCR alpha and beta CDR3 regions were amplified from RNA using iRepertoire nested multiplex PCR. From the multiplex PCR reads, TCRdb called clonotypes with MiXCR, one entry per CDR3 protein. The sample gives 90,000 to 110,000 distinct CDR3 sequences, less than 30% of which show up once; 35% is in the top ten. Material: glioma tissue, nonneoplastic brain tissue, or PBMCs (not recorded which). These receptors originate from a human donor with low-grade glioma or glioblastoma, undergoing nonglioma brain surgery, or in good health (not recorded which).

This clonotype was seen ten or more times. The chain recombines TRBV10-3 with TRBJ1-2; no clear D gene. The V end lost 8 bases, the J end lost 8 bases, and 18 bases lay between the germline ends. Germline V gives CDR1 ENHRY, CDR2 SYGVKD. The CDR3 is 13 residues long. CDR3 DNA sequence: TGTGCCATCCCATCGAGGTATGGATGGGGCTACACCTTC. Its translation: CAIPSRYGWGYTF.

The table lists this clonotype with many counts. The CDR3 spells CASLQGGGPGDTQYF. In DNA form, the CDR3 reads TGTGCCAGCCTCCAAGGGGGGGGGCCAGGAGATACGCAGTATTTT. The chain recombines TRBV7-9 with TRBJ2-3; maybe TRBD2 (7 bases). This CDR3 is 15 amino acids long. The ends were cut back, 8 bases at V and 5 bases at J, with 20 bases in the middle. Germline V gives CDR1 SEHNR, CDR2 FQNEAQ (reference sequence).

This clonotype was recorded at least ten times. This CDR3 reads CASSFIPGQGADTQYF. The CDR3 nucleotides are TGTGCCAGCAGTTTTATTCCGGGACAGGGGGCAGATACGCAGTATTTT. The J gene is TRBJ2-3, the V gene TRBV2; the match to TRBD1 covers 11 bases. J gave up 4 bases and V 5 bases, and 8 bases lay outside the gene matches. Germline-derived CDR1 and CDR2 are SNHLY and FYNNEI. This CDR3 comprises 16 residues.

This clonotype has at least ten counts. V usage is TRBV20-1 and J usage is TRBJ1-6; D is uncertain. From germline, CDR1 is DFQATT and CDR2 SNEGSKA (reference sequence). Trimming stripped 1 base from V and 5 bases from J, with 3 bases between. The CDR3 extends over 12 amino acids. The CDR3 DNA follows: TGCAGTGCTAGAGGGGATAATTCACCCCTCCACTTT. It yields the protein CSARGDNSPLHF.

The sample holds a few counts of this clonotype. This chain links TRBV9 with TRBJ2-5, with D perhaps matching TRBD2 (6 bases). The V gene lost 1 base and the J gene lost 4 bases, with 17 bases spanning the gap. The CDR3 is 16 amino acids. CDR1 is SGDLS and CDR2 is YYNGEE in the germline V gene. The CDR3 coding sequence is TGTGCCAGCAGCGTAACGGGAGAGGTAATTGGAGAGACCCAGTACTTC. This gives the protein CASSVTGEVIGETQYF.

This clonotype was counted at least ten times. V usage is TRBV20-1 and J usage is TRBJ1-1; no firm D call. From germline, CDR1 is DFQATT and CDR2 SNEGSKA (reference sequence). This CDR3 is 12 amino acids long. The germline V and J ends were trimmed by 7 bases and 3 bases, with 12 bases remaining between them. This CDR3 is CSVMDRYTEAFF. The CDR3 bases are TGCAGTGTTATGGATAGGTACACTGAAGCTTTCTTT.

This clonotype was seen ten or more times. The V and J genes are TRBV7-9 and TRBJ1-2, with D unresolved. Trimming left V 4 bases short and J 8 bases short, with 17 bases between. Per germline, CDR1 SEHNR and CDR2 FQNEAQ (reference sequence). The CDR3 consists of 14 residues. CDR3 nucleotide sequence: TGTGCCAGCAGCTCCTCGGGAGGCGGAGGAGGCTACACCTTC. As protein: CASSSSGGGGGYTF.

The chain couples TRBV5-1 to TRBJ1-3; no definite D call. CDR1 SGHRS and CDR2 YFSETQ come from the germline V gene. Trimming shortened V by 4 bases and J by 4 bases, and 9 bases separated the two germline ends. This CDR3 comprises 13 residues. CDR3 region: CASSRAVGNTIYF. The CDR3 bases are TGCGCCAGCAGCCGGGCGGTAGGAAACACCATATATTTT.

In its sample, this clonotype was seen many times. This CDR3 is CASSRPMTGVTEAFF. For the CDR3, the DNA is TGTGCCAGCAGCCGCCCGATGACAGGAGTGACTGAAGCTTTCTTT. The V call is TRBV28, the J call TRBJ1-1; D might be TRBD1 (6 bases). The CDR3 has 15 amino acids. The germline gives CDR1 MDHEN, CDR2 SYDVKM. V lost 6 bases and J 5 bases, leaving 19 bases between the germline ends. Drawing the rest from reference TRBV28 and TRBJ1-1, the complete variable domain is DVKVTQSSRYLVKRTGEKVFLECVQDMDHENMFWYRQDPGLGLRLIYFSYDVKMKEKGDIPEGYSVSREKKERFSLILESASTNQTSMYLCASSRPMTGVTEAFFGQGTRLTVV.

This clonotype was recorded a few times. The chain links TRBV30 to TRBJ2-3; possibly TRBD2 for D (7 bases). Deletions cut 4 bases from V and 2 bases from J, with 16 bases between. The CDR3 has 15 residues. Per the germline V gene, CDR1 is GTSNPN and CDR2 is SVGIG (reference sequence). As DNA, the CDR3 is TGTGCCTGGAACTTCGGGGGGCCTCTCACAGATACGCAGTATTTT. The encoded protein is CAWNFGGPLTDTQYF.

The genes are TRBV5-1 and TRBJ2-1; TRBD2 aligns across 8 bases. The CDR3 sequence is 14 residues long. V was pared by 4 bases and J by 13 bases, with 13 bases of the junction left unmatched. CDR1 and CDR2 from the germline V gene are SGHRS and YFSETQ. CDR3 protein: CASSPEGTSGAQFF. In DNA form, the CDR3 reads TGCGCCAGCAGCCCCGAGGGGACTAGTGGGGCCCAGTTCTTC.

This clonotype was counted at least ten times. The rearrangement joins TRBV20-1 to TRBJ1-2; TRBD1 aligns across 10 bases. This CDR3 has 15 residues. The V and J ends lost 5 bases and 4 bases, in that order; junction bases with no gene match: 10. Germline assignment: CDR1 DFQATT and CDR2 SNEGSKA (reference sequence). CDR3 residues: CSAPGTGDLGYGYTF. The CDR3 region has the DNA TGCAGTGCTCCCGGGACAGGGGACTTGGGCTATGGCTACACCTTC.

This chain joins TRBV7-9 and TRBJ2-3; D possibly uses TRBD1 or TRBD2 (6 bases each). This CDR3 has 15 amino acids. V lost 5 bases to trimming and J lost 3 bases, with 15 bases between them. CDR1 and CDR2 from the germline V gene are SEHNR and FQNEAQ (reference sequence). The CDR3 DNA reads TGTGCCAGCAGCCCTGAGCGAGGGGGGACAGATACGCAGTATTTT. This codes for CASSPERGGTDTQYF.

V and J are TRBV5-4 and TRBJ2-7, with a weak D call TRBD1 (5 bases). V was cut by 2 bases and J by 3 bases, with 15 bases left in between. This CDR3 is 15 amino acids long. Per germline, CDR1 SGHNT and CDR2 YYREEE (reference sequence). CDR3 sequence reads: CASSLVGQKNYEQYF. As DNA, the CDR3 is TGTGCCAGCAGCTTAGTCGGACAAAAAAACTACGAGCAGTACTTC. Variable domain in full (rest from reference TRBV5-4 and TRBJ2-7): ETGVTQSPTHLIKTRGQQVTLRCSSQSGHNTVSWYQQALGQGPQFIFQYYREEENGRGNFPPRFSGLQFPNYSSELNVNALELDDSALYLCASSLVGQKNYEQYFGPGTRLTVT.

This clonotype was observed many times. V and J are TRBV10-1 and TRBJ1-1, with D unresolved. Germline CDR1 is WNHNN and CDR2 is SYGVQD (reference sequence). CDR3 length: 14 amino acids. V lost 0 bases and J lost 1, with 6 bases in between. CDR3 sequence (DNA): TGCGCCAGCAGTGAGTCCCCGGGGAACACTGAAGCTTTCTTT. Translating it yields CASSESPGNTEAFF.

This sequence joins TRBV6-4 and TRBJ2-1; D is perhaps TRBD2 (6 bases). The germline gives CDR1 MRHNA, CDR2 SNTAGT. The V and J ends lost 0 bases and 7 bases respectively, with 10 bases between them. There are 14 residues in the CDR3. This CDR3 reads CASSDSEGWNEQFF. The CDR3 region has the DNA TGTGCCAGCAGTGACTCGGAGGGTTGGAATGAGCAGTTCTTC.

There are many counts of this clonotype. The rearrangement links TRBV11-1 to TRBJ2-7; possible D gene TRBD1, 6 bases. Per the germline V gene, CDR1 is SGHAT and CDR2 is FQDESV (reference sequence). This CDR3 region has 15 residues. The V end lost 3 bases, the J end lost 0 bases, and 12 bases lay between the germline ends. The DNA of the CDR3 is TGTGCCAGCAGCTTGAGGACAGAGAGCTCCTACGAGCAGTACTTC. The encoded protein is CASSLRTESSYEQYF.

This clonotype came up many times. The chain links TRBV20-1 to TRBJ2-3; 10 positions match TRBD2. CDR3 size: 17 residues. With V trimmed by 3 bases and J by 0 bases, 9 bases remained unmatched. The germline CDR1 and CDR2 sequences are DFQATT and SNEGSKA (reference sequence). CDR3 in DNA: TGCAGTGCTAGGGGCCTAGCGGGGGACCTGAGCACAGATACGCAGTATTTT. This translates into CSARGLAGDLSTDTQYF.

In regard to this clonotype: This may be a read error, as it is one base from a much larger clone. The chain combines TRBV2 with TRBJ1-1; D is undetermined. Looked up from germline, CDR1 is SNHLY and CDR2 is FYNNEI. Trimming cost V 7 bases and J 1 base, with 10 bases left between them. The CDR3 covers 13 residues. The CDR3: CASTLTGNTEAFF. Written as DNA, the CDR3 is TGTGCCAGCACCCTGACGGGGAACACTGAAGCTTTCTTT.

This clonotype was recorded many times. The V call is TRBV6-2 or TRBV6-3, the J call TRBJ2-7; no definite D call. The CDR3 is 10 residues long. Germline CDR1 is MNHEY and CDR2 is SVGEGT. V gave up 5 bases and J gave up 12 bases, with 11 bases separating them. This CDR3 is CASSDRLLYF. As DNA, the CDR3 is TGTGCCAGCAGTGACCGACTGCTGTACTTC.

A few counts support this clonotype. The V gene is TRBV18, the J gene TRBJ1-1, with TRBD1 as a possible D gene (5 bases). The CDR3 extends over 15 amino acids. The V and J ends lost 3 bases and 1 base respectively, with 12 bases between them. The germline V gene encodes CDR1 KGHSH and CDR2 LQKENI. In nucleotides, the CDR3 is TGTGCCAGCTCACCCTTCGCAGGGCCGAACACTGAAGCTTTCTTT. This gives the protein CASSPFAGPNTEAFF.

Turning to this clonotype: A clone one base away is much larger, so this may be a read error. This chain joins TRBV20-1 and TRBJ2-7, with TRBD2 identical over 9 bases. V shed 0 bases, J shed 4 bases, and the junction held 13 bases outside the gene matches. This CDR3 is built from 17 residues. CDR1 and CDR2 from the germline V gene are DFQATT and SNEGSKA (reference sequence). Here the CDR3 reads CSARDPRLADVWYEQYF. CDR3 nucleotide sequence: TGCAGTGCTAGAGACCCTCGACTAGCGGACGTCTGGTACGAGCAGTACTTC.

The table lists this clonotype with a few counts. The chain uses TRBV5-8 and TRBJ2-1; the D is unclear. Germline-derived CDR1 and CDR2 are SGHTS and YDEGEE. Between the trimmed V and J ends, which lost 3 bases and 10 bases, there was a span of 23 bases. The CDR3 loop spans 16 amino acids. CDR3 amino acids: CASSSIFGPMFSEQFF. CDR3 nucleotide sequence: TGTGCCAGCAGCTCCATATTTGGCCCAATGTTTTCGGAGCAGTTCTTC.

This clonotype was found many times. The CDR3: CATSDTGTSGSSYNEQFF. As DNA, the CDR3 is TGTGCCACCAGTGATACCGGGACTAGCGGGAGTTCCTACAATGAGCAGTTCTTC. The V gene is TRBV24-1, the J gene TRBJ2-1, with 14 positions matching TRBD2. This CDR3 has 18 residues. The V and J ends lost 3 bases and 1 base, in that order; junction bases with no gene match: 4. The germline CDR1 and CDR2 sequences are KGHDR and SFDVKD.

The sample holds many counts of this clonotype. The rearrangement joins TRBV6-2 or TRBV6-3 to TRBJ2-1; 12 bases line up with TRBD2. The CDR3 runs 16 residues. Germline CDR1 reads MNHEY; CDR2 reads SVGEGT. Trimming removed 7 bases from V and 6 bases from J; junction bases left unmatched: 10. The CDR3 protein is CASTLTLAGGGNEQFF. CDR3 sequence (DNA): TGTGCCAGCACCTTGACACTAGCGGGAGGTGGCAATGAGCAGTTCTTC.

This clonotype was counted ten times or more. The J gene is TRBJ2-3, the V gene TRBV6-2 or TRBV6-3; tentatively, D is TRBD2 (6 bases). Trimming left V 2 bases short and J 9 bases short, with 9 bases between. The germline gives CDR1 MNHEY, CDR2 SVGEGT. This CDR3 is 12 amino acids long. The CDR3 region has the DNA TGTGCCAGCAGTTACAATGCGGGGACGCAGTATTTT. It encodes CASSYNAGTQYF.

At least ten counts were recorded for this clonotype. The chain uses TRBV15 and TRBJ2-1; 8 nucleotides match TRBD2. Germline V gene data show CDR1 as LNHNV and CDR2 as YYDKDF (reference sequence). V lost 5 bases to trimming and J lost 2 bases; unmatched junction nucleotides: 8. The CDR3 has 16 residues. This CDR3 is CATSPGLDYPYNEQFF. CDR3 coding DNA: TGTGCCACCAGCCCGGGACTAGACTACCCCTACAATGAGCAGTTCTTC.

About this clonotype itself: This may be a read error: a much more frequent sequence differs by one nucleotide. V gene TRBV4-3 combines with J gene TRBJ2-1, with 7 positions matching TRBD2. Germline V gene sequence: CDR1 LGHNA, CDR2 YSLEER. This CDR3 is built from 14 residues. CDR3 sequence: CASSQGRLANEQSF. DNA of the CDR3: TGCGCCAGCAGCCAAGGCAGACTAGCCAATGAGCAGTCCTTC.